What follows are 5 T cell receptor beta chains derived from one specimen sequenced in a study of blood T cells in healthy people across ages. The authors ran a second PCR of roughly 6 to 11 cycles using a sample-barcoded 5' primer and a J-beta primer mix. TCRdb redid the calling of the 5' RACE reads with MiXCR, one entry per CDR3 protein. The table records around 800,000 distinct CDR3 sequences, around half of them present only once. The sample taken for sequencing was blood. These receptors all stem from an elderly man in good health.

The chain uses TRBV13 and TRBJ2-1, with TRBD2 matching over 11 bases. From germline, CDR1 is PRHDT and CDR2 FYEKMQ (reference sequence). The CDR3 consists of 17 residues. After removal of 4 bases from V and 0 bases from J, the junction contained 5 bases not matched to a gene. The CDR3 sequence is CASSSRSGRASYNEQFF. As DNA, the CDR3 is TGTGCCAGCAGCTCCCGTAGCGGGAGGGCCTCCTACAATGAGCAGTTCTTC.

The chain uses TRBV5-1 and TRBJ2-7, with TRBD2 matching 8 bases. Trimming cost V 1 base and J 7 bases; bases outside gene matches: 10. Germline CDR1 reads SGHRS; CDR2 reads YFSETQ. CDR3 size: 15 residues. CDR3 DNA: TGCGCCAGCAGCTTGCAGCTGGCGGGAGGTGGGGAGCAGTACTTC. Protein product: CASSLQLAGGGEQYF. Together with reference TRBV5-1 and TRBJ2-7, the CDR3 gives the full variable domain: KAGVTQTPRYLIKTRGQQVTLSCSPISGHRSVSWYQQTPGQGLQFLFEYFSETQRNKGNFPGRFSGRQFSNSRSEMNVSTLELGDSALYLCASSLQLAGGGEQYFGPGTRLTVT.

The J gene is TRBJ2-2, the V gene TRBV5-1, with D perhaps matching TRBD1 (6 bases). The germline V gene has CDR1 SGHRS and CDR2 YFSETQ. V was shortened by 2 bases and J by 3 bases, with 8 bases between the two germline ends. The CDR3 extends over 14 amino acids. The CDR3 sequence is CASSFEGDTGELFF. The CDR3 bases are TGCGCCAGCAGCTTCGAGGGGGACACCGGGGAGCTGTTTTTT.

The V call is TRBV7-3, the J call TRBJ2-3, with D unresolved. This CDR3 has 14 residues. Germline V CDR1 and CDR2: SGHTA, FQGTGA. The V end was cut by 3 bases, the J end by 0 bases, with 7 bases between. CDR3 region: CASSFTGSTDTQYF. The CDR3 region has the DNA TGTGCCAGCAGCTTCACTGGGAGCACAGATACGCAGTATTTT.

This clonotype was observed once. This chain uses TRBV24-1 with TRBJ1-2; 8 positions match TRBD1. Germline CDR1 KGHDR, CDR2 SFDVKD. This CDR3 is 15 amino acids long. Trimming took 3 bases from V and 6 from J; bases not matched to a gene: 8. The CDR3 spells CATSDQSEDRDGYTF. The CDR3 DNA is TGTGCCACCAGTGATCAGTCGGAGGACAGGGATGGCTACACCTTC.